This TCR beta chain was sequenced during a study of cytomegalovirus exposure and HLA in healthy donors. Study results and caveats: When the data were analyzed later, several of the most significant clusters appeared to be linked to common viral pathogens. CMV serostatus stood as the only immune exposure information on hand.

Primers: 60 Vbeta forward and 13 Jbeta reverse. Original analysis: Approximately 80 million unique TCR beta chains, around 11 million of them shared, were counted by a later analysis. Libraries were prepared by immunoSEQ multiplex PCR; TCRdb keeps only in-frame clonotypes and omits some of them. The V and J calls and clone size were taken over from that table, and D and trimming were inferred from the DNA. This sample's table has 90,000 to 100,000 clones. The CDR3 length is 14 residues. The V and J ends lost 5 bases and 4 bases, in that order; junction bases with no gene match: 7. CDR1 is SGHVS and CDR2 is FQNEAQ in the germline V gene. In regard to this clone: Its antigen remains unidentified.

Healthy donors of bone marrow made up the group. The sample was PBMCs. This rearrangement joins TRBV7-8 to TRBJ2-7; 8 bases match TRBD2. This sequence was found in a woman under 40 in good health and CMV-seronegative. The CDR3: CASSPGLAAYEQYF. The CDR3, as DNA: TGTGCCAGCAGCCCCGGACTAGCCGCGTACGAGCAGTACTTC. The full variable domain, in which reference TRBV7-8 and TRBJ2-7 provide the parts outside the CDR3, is GAGVSQSPRYKVAKRGQDVALRCDPISGHVSLFWYQQALGQGPEFLTYFQNEAQLDKSGLPSDRFFAERPEGSVSTLKIQRTQQEDSAVYLCASSPGLAAYEQYFGPGTRLTVT.